This T cell receptor beta chain was recovered during a study of PD-L1 blockade in urothelial cancer. CDR3 length: 15 amino acids. V dropped 3 bases and J dropped 4; count of bases not matched to a gene: 3. Germline V gene data show CDR1 as MGHRA and CDR2 as YSYEKL. Time point: pretreatment peripheral blood. The method was immunoSEQ multiplex PCR; TCRdb's version includes in-frame clones alone and lacks a portion of them. The repertoire holds roughly 130,000 clones, with around 84% as singletons. The TCR comes from a man between 50 and 59 years old with urothelial cancer. The specimen comprised PBMCs, sampled around atezolizumab (anti-PD-L1) treatment. The chain couples TRBV4-1 to TRBJ2-3; 11 positions agree with TRBD1. DNA of the CDR3: TGCGCCAGCAGCCAGCCGGGACAGGGGGCAGATACGCAGTATTTT. It yields the protein CASSQPGQGADTQYF.